This T cell receptor beta chain is drawn from a study of blood T cell repertoires in COVID-19. Across the study: The United States, Italy and Spain supplied acute and convalescent COVID-19 samples. PBMCs, B-cell-depleted T cells, or T cells provided the cDNA or gDNA that made up the material.

Per the authors' pipeline: Researchers report that nucleated cell counts were estimated from reference gene primer amplification. Assay used: immunoSEQ multiplex PCR; TCRdb lists only in-frame clones, some missing. V and J calls plus clone size are reproduced from that table; the DNA served to infer D and trimming. The sample lists about 80,000 clones; around four fifths were seen once. The source is a man at least 80 years old with active or convalescent COVID-19. Sequenced sample: peripheral blood.

The CDR3 sequence is CASSYSRTTQTQYF. CDR3 bases: TGTGCCAGCAGTTACTCCCGCACCACTCAGACCCAGTACTTC. The chain has TRBV6-5 and TRBJ2-5; D not certain. This CDR3 spans 14 amino acids. Germline assignment: CDR1 MNHEY and CDR2 SVGAGI. The V and J ends lost 0 bases and 6 bases respectively, with 11 bases between them.